Sequencing of this T cell receptor (beta chain) was carried out in a study of response to subunit inactivated influenza vaccine. Using its own MiXCR run on the RT-PCR reads, TCRdb lists one record per CDR3 protein. The sample lists about 520,000 distinct CDR3 sequences, approximately 7.7% seen once, with around 13% in the top ten. The germline gives CDR1 SEHNR, CDR2 FQNEAQ (reference sequence). The CDR3 loop spans 15 amino acids. Trimming shortened V by 5 bases and J by 8 bases, and 19 bases separated the two germline ends. This receptor was taken from a man between 45 and 75 years old who received an inactivated influenza vaccine. Sample: PBMCs from blood, taken around 2 years after vaccination. V usage is TRBV7-9 and J usage is TRBJ2-1; D is uncertain. The CDR3 here is CASSHSAPESDEQFF. The CDR3 region has the DNA TGTGCCAGCAGCCACTCGGCCCCGGAGTCGGATGAGCAGTTCTTC.